The T cell receptor (beta chain) described here comes from a study of cytomegalovirus exposure and HLA in healthy donors. Study information: Unique TCR beta sequences numbering approximately 120 million came from about 180 million T cells in an earlier analysis. The early release's HLA-typed donors yielded approximately 82 million unique TCRs. Study-level results: V- and J-gene trimming in TCR beta was tied to a missense DCLRE1C variant by an analysis performed later.

With respect to this clone: The antigen is unknown.

Donors counted as nominally healthy when sampled, yet unrecorded immune exposures were likely. PCR amplification relied on 60 Vbeta primers (plus 13 Jbeta primers). Profiled with immunoSEQ multiplex PCR; TCRdb holds only in-frame clones, not every one. The table shows 95,000 to 150,000 clones, with over 60% occurring only once. Germline loops: CDR1 SEHNR, CDR2 FQNEAQ (reference sequence). The CDR3 loop spans 14 amino acids. V was shortened by 1 base and J by 3 bases, with 9 bases between the two germline ends. The sample consisted of PBMCs. The TCR was taken from a man aged 55-75 years in good health and CMV-seropositive. The chain combines TRBV7-9 with TRBJ1-1; D ambiguous. CDR3 bases: TGTGCCAGCAGCTTAGGGGCGGGGTACACTGAAGCTTTCTTT. Its protein is CASSLGAGYTEAFF.